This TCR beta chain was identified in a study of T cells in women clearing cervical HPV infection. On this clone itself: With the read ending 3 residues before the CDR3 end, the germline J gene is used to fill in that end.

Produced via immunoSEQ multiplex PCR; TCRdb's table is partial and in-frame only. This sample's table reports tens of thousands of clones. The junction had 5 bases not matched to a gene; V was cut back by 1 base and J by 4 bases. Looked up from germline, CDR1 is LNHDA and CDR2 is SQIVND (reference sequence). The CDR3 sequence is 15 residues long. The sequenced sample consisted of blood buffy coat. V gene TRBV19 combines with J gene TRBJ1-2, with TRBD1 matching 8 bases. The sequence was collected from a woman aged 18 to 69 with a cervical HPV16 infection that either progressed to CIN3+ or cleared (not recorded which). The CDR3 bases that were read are TGTGCCAGTAGTATAGCCGGACAGGGCGTCTATGGC. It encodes CASSIAGQGVYG. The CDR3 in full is CASSIAGQGVYGYTF.